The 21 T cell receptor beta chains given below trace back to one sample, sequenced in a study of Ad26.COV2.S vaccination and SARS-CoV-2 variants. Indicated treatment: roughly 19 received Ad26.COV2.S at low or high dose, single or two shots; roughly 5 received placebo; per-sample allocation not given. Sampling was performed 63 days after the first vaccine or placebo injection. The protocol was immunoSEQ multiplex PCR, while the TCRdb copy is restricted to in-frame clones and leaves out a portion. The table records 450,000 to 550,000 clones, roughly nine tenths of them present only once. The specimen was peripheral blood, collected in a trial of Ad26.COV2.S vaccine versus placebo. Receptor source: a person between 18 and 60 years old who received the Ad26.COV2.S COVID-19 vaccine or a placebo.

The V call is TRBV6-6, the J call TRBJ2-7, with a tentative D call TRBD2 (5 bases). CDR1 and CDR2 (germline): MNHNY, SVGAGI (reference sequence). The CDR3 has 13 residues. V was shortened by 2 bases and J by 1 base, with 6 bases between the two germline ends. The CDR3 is CASSYIASYEQYF. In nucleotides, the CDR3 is TGTGCCAGCAGTTACATAGCGTCCTACGAGCAGTACTTC.

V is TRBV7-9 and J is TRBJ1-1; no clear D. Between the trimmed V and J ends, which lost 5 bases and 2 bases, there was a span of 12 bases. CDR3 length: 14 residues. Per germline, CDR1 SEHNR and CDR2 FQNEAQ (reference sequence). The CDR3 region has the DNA TGTGCCAGCAGCCCTCCGACTGATAACACTGAAGCTTTCTTT. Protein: CASSPPTDNTEAFF. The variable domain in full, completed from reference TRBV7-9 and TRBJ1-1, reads DTGVSQNPRHKITKRGQNVTFRCDPISEHNRLYWYRQTLGQGPEFLTYFQNEAQLEKSRLLSDRFSAERPKGSFSTLEIQRTEQGDSAMYLCASSPPTDNTEAFFGQGTRLTVV.

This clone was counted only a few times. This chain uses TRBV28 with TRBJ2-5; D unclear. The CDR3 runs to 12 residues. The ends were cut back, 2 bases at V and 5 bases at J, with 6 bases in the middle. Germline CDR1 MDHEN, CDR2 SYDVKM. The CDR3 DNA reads TGTGCCAGCAGTTTAAATCTGGAGACCCAGTACTTC. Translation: CASSLNLETQYF.

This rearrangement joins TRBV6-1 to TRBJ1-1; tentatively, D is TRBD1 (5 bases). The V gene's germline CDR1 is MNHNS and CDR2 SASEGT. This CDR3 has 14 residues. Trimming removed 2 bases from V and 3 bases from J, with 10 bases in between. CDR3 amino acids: CASSEPGLYTEAFF. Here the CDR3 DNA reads TGTGCCAGCAGTGAACCGGGGCTCTACACTGAAGCTTTCTTT.

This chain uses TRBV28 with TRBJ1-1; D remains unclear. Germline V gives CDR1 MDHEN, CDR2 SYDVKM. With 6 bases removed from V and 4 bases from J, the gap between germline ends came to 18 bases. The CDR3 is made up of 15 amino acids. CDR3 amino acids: CASSPEVGWGTEAFF. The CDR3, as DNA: TGTGCCAGCAGCCCGGAGGTGGGGTGGGGCACTGAAGCTTTCTTT.

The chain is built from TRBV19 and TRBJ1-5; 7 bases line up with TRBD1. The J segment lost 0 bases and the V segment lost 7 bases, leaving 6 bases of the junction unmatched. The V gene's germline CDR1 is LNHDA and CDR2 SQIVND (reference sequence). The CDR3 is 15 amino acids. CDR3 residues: CASIMTGSSNQPQHF. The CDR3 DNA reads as TGTGCCAGTATCATGACAGGGAGTAGCAATCAGCCCCAGCATTTT.

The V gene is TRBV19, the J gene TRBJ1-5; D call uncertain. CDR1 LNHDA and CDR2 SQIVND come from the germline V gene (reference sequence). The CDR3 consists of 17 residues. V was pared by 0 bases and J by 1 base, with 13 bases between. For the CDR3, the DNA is TGTGCCAGTAGTATAGAGACACAGACCTGGAGCAATCAGCCCCAGCATTTT. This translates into CASSIETQTWSNQPQHF.

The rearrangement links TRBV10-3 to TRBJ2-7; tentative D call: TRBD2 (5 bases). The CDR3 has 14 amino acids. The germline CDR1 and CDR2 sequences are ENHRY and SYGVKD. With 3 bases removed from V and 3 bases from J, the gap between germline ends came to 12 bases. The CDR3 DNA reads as TGTGCCATCAGTGAAGTACTAGTTCGCTACGAGCAGTACTTC. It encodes CAISEVLVRYEQYF.

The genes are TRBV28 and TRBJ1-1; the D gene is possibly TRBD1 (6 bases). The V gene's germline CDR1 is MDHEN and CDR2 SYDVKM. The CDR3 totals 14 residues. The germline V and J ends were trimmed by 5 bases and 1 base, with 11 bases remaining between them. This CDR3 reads CASSPRTANTEAFF. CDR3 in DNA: TGTGCCAGCAGTCCGAGGACAGCGAACACTGAAGCTTTCTTT.

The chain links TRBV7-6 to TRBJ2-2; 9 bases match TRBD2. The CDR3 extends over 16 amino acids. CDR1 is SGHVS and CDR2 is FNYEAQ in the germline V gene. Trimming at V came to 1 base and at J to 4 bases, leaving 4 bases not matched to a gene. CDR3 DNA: TGTGCCAGCAGCTTAGGCGGGGGGGCCTTCACCGGGGAGCTGTTTTTT. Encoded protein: CASSLGGGAFTGELFF.

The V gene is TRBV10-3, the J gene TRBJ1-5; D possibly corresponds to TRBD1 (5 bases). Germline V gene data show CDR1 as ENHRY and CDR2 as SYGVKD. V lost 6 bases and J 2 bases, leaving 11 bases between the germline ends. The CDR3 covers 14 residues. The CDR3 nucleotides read TGTGCCATCAGCGGAGGGGCGGGCAATCAGCCCCAGCATTTT. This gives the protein CAISGGAGNQPQHF.

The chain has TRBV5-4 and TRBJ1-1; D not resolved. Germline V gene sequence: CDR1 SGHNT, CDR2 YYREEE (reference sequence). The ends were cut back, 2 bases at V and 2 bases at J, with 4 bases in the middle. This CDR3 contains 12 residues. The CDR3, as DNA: TGTGCCAGCAGCTTTGATAACACTGAAGCTTTCTTT. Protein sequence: CASSFDNTEAFF.

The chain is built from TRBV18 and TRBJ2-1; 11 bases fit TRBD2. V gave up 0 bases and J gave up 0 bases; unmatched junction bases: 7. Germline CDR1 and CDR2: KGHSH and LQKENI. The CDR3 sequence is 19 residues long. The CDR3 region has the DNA TGTGCCAGCTCACCACCGCCTAGCGGGGGGTCCAACTCCTACAATGAGCAGTTCTTC. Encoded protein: CASSPPPSGGSNSYNEQFF.

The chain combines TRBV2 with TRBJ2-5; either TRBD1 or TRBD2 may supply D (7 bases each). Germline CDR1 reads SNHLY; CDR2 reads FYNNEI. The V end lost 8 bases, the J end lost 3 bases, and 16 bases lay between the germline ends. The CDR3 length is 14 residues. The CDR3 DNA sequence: TGTGCCAGCTCCCGACAGGGAGGGAAAGAGACCCAGTACTTC. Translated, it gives CASSRQGGKETQYF.

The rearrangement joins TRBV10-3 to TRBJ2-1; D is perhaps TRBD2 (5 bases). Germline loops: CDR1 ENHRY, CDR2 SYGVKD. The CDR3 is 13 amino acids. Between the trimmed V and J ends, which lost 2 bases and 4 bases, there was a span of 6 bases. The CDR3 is CAISEGLYNEQFF. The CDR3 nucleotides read TGTGCCATCAGTGAGGGACTGTACAATGAGCAGTTCTTC.

The CDR3 DNA is TGTGCCAGCACCCCTCTGGTGGCTAGCGGTTACAATGAGCAGTTCTTC. It yields the protein CASTPLVASGYNEQFF. This sequence joins TRBV6-2 or TRBV6-3 and TRBJ2-1, with 7 bases lining up with TRBD2. The germline gives CDR1 MNHEY, CDR2 SVGEGT. Trimming removed 7 bases from V and 4 bases from J; junction bases left unmatched: 13. This CDR3 comprises 16 residues.

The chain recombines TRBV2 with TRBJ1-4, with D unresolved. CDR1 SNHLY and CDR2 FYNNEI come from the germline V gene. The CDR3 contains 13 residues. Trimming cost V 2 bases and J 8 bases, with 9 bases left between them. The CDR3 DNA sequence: TGTGCCAGCAGTGAAATCCCCGTCGAAAAACTGTTTTTT. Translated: CASSEIPVEKLFF.

DNA of the CDR3: TGTGCCAGCAGTTACTCGAATGGGGGAAGTGGAAACACCATATATTTT. This translates into CASSYSNGGSGNTIYF. The J gene is TRBJ1-3, the V gene TRBV6-5, with D perhaps matching TRBD1 (5 bases). Looked up from germline, CDR1 is MNHEY and CDR2 is SVGAGI. V dropped 0 bases and J dropped 3 bases, with 12 bases sitting between them. CDR3 length equals 16 residues.

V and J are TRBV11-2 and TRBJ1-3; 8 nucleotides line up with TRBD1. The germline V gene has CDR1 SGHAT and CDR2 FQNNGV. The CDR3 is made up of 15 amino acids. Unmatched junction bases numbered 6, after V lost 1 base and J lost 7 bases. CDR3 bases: TGTGCCAGCAGCTTAGTCGGACAGGGTCCTAACACCATATATTTT. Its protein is CASSLVGQGPNTIYF.

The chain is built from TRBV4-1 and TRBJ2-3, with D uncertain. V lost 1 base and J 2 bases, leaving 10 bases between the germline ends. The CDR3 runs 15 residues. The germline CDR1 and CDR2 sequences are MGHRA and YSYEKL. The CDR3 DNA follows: TGCGCCAGCAGCCAAGTTGCTGGGGACACAGATACGCAGTATTTT. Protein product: CASSQVAGDTDTQYF.

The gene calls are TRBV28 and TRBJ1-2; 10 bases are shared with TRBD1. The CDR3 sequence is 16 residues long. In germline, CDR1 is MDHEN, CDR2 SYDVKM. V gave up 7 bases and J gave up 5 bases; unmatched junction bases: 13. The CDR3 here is CASIPGGTGVGYGYTF. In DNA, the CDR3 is TGTGCCAGCATCCCAGGGGGGACAGGGGTAGGATATGGCTACACCTTC.